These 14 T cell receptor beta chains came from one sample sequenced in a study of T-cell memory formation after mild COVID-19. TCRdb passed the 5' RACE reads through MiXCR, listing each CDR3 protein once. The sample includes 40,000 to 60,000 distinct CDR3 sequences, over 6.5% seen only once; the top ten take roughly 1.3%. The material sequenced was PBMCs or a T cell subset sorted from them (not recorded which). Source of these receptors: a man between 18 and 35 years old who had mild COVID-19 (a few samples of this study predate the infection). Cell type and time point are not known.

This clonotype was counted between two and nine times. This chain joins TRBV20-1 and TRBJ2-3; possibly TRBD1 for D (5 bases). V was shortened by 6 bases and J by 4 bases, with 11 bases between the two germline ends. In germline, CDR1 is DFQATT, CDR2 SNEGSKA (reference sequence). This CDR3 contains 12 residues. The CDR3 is CSATHRSDTQYF. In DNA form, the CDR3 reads TGCAGTGCCACCCACAGGTCAGATACGCAGTATTTT.

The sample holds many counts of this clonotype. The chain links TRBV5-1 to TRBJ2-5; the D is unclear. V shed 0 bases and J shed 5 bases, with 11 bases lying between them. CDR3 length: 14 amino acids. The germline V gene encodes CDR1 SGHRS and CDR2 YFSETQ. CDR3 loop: CASSLVPPGETQYF. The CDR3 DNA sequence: TGCGCCAGCAGCTTGGTTCCCCCCGGGGAGACCCAGTACTTC.

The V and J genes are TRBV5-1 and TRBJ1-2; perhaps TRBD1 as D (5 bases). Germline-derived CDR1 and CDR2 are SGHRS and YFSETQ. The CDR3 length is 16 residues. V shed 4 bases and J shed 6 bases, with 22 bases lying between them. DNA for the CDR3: TGCGCCAGCAGCCCAGCGGGCAGGGAGATTTTAGATGGCTACACCTTC. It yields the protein CASSPAGREILDGYTF.

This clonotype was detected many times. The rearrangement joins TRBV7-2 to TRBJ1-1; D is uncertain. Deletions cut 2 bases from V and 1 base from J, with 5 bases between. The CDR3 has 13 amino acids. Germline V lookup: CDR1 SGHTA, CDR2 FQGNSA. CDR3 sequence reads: CASSLQPNTEAFF. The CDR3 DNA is TGTGCCAGCAGCTTACAACCGAACACTGAAGCTTTCTTT.

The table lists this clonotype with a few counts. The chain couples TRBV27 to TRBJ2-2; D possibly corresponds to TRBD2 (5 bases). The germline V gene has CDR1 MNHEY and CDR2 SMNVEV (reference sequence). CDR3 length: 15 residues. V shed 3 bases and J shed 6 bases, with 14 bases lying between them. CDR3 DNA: TGTGCCAGCAGTTTTCCGGGGTCGGGGTCCGGGGAGCTGTTTTTT. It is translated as CASSFPGSGSGELFF.

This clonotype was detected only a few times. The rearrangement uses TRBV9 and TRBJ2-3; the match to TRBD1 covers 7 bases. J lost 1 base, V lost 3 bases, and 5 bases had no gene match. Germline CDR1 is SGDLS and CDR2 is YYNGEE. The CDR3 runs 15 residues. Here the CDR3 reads CASSGRQGGTDTQYF. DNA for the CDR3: TGTGCCAGCAGCGGGAGACAGGGAGGCACAGATACGCAGTATTTT.

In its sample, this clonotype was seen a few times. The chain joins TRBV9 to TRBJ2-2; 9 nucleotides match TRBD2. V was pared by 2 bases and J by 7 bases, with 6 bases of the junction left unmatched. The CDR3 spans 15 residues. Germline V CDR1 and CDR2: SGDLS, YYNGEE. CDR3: CASSVTSGGGGELFF. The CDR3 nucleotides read TGTGCCAGCAGCGTGACTAGCGGTGGTGGCGGGGAGCTGTTTTTT.

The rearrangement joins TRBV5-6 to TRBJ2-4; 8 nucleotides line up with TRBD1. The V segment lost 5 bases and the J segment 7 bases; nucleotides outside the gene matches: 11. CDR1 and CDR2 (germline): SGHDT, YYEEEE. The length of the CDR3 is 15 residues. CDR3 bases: TGTGCCAGCAGTCGACAGGGGCGATTAGAGAACATTCAGTACTTC. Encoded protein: CASSRQGRLENIQYF.

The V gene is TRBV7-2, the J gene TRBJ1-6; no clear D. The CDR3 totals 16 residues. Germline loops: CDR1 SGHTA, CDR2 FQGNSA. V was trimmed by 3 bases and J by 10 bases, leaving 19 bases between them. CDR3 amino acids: CASSFYPQWSRSPLHF. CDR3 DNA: TGTGCCAGCAGCTTTTATCCCCAGTGGTCTCGGTCACCCCTCCACTTT.

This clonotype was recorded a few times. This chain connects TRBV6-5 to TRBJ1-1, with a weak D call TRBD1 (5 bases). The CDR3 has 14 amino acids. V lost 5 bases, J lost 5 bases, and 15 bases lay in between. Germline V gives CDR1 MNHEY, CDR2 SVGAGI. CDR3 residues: CASSPDPWGTEAFF. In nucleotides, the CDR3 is TGTGCCAGCAGTCCCGACCCCTGGGGGACTGAAGCTTTCTTT.

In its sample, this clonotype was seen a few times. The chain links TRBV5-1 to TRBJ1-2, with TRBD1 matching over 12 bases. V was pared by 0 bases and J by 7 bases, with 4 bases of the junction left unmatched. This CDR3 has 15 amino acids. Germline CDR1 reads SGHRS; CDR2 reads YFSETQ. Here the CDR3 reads CASSLVGQGAPGYTF. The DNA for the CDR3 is TGCGCCAGCAGCTTGGTGGGACAGGGGGCGCCTGGCTACACCTTC.

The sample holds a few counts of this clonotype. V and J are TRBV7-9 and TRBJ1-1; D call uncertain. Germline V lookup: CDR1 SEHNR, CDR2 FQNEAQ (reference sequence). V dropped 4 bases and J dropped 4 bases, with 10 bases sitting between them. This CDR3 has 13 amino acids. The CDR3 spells CASSSPRVTEAFF. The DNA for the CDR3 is TGTGCCAGCAGCTCACCACGGGTCACTGAAGCTTTCTTT.

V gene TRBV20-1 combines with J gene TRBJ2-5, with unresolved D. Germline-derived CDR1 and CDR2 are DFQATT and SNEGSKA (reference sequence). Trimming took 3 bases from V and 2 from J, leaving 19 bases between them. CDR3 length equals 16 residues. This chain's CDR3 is CSASEWDSGRQETQYF. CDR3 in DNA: TGCAGTGCTAGCGAGTGGGATTCTGGCCGACAAGAGACCCAGTACTTC.

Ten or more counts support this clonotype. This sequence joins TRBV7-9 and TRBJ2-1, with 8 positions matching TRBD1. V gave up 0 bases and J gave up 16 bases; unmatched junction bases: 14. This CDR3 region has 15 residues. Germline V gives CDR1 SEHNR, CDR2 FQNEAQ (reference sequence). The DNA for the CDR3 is TGTGCCAGCAGCTTAGCGGCCGGGACAGGCCCCTATGTCTTCTTC. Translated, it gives CASSLAAGTGPYVFF.